This T cell receptor (beta chain) is drawn from a study of technical replicates of blood from several donors. On this clone: A junction boundary mismatches the germline segment, possibly from a read error.

The CDR3 contains 12 residues. The germline CDR1 and CDR2 sequences are MGHRA and YSYEKL. Using immunoSEQ multiplex PCR, the repertoire was profiled, and TCRdb retains in-frame clones only, with some absent. The sample contains tens of thousands of clones, around 94% of which appear only once. The chain has TRBV4-1 and TRBJ1-4; 7 bases map to TRBD1. This TCR was sampled from a human donor in good health. The source material was T cells isolated from PBMCs. The CDR3 sequence: CASSQDRDRGEF. CDR3 coding DNA: TGCGCCAGCAGCCAAGATAGGGACAGAGGGGAATTT.